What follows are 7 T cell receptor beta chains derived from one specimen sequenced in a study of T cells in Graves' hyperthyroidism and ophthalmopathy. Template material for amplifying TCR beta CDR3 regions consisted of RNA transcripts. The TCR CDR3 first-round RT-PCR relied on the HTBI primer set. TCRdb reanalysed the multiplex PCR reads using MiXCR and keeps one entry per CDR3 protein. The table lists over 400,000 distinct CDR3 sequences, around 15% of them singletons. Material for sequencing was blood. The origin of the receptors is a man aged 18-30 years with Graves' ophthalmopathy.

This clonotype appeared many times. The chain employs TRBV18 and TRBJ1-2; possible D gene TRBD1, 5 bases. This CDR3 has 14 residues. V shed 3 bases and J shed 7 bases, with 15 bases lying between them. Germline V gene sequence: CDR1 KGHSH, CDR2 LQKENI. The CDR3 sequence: CASSPPGRGAGYTF. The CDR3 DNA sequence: TGTGCCAGCTCACCCCCTGGTCGGGGCGCTGGCTACACCTTC.

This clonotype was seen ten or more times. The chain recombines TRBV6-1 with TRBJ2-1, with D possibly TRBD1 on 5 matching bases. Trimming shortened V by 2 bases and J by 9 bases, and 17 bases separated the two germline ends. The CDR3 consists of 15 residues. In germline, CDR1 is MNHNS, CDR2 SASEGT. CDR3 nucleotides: TGTGCCAGCAGTGAACCCGCAGGGTCGATATCTGAGCAGTTCTTC. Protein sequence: CASSEPAGSISEQFF.

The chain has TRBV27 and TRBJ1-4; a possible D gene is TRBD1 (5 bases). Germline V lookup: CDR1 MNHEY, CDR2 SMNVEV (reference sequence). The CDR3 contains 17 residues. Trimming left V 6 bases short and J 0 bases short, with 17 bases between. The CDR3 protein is CASSYGGEPTTNEKLFF. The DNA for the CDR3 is TGTGCCAGCAGCTACGGGGGGGAACCTACAACTAATGAAAAACTGTTTTTT.

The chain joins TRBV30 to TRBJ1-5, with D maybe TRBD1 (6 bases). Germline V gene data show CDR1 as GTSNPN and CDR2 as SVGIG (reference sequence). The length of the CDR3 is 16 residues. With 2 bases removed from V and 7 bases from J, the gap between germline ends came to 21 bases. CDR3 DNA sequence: TGTGCCTGGAGTTCGGCCGGTGGGGGGGCCGGGCAGCCCCAGCATTTT. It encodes CAWSSAGGGAGQPQHF.

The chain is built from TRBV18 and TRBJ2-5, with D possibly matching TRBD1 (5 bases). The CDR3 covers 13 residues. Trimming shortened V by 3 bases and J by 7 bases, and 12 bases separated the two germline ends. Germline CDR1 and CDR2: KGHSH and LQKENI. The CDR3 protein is CASSPQQDRTQYF. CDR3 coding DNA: TGTGCCAGCTCACCCCAGCAAGACAGGACCCAGTACTTC.

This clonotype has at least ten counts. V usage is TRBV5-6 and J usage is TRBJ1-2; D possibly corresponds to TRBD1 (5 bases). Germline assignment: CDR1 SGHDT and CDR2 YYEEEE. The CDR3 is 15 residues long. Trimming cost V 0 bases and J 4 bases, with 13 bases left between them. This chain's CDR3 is CASSLGGPESYGYTF. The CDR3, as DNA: TGTGCCAGCAGCTTGGGGGGCCCGGAGAGCTATGGCTACACCTTC.

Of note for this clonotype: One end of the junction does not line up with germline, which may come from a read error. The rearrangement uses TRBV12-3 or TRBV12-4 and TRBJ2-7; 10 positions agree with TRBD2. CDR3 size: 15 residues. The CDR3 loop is CAISGGGTSAYEQYF. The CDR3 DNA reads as TGTGCCATCAGTGGGGGGGGGACTAGCGCTTACGAGCAGTACTTC.